Listed here are 20 T cell receptor beta chains from one sample, sequenced in a study of shared clonotypes between healthy human individuals. Sequenced by immunoSEQ multiplex PCR; TCRdb stores in-frame clones only, minus some. This table has over a million clones, about 84% appearing once. Sequenced: memory CD4+ T cells from PBMCs. Subset noted: CD45RA-negative fraction. The receptors originated from a young man in good health. Some clones in this sample may be carry-over from other donors' samples.

The chain has TRBV6-5 and TRBJ2-6; no clear D gene. CDR1 is MNHEY and CDR2 is SVGAGI in the germline V gene. Trimming pared 10 bases from V and 1 base from J, leaving 14 bases between. This CDR3 spans 15 amino acids. DNA of the CDR3: TGTGCCACCTTACCGCCGGGTTCTGGGGCCAACGTCCTGACTTTC. Translated, it gives CATLPPGSGANVLTF.

The rearrangement links TRBV5-1 to TRBJ1-5; a weak D match, TRBD1 (6 bases). CDR1 and CDR2 (germline): SGHRS, YFSETQ. The germline V and J ends were trimmed by 4 bases and 9 bases, with 17 bases remaining between them. This CDR3 has 14 amino acids. CDR3 sequence reads: CASSPDSPTGPQHF. CDR3 in DNA: TGCGCCAGCAGCCCGGACAGTCCCACGGGGCCCCAGCATTTT.

This clone came up a few times. The CDR3 loop reads CASRWNRSAYEQYF. In DNA, the CDR3 is TGCGCCAGCCGCTGGAATCGAAGCGCCTACGAGCAGTACTTC. This rearrangement joins TRBV10-1 to TRBJ2-7; D is uncertain. Trimming cost V 8 bases and J 2 bases, with 16 bases left between them. The V gene's germline CDR1 is WNHNN and CDR2 SYGVQD (reference sequence). The length of the CDR3 is 14 residues.

Worth noting for this clone: At the DNA level, this CDR3 is encoded by other sequences in the same sample as well. This chain uses TRBV5-5 with TRBJ1-3; no firm D call. Looked up from germline, CDR1 is SGHKS and CDR2 is YYEKEE (reference sequence). V shed 0 bases and J shed 0 bases, with 7 bases lying between them. The length of the CDR3 is 15 residues. This CDR3 reads CASSLVGSSGNTIYF. The CDR3 DNA is TGTGCCAGCAGCTTGGTAGGGAGCTCTGGAAACACCATATATTTT.

The CDR3: CASSLGPGTGAEAFF. The CDR3 DNA reads TGTGCCAGCAGCTTAGGGCCCGGGACAGGGGCCGAAGCTTTCTTT. The chain has TRBV7-9 and TRBJ1-1, with TRBD1 matching over 10 bases. CDR1 is SEHNR, CDR2 FQNEAQ, per germline (reference sequence). The CDR3 has 15 amino acids. The ends lost 1 base at V and 8 bases at J; junction bases unmatched: 7.

This chain uses TRBV28 with TRBJ2-1; D gene uncertain. This CDR3 spans 12 amino acids. Germline assignment: CDR1 MDHEN and CDR2 SYDVKM. V was cut by 6 bases and J by 7 bases, with 10 bases left in between. In DNA form, the CDR3 reads TGTGCCAGCAGCCCTAGAGTGAATGAGCAGTTCTTC. Translated: CASSPRVNEQFF.

V gene TRBV7-2 combines with J gene TRBJ2-3; D is ambiguous. This CDR3 spans 14 amino acids. Germline CDR1 reads SGHTA; CDR2 reads FQGNSA. Trimming took 1 base from V and 2 from J, leaving 7 bases between them. The CDR3 DNA follows: TGTGCCAGCAGCTTAGGCAGACACACAGATACGCAGTATTTT. Amino acids: CASSLGRHTDTQYF.

A few counts support this clone. The J gene is TRBJ1-1, the V gene TRBV5-1; D remains ambiguous. The CDR3 is made up of 14 amino acids. The germline V and J ends were trimmed by 1 base and 6 bases, with 13 bases remaining between them. The germline V gene encodes CDR1 SGHRS and CDR2 YFSETQ. The CDR3 DNA reads as TGCGCCAGCAGCTTGTCCACCCCCAGCCCTGAAGCTTTCTTT. Residues: CASSLSTPSPEAFF.

The V and J genes are TRBV5-1 and TRBJ1-1; D is unresolved. The V and J ends lost 5 bases and 3 bases respectively, with 14 bases between them. The CDR3 sequence is 14 residues long. The germline V gene has CDR1 SGHRS and CDR2 YFSETQ. The chain's CDR3 is CASREGPGDTEAFF. CDR3 sequence (DNA): TGCGCCAGCAGAGAGGGCCCGGGTGACACTGAAGCTTTCTTT.

The V call is TRBV18, the J call TRBJ1-1, with D possibly TRBD1 on 5 matching bases. Looked up from germline, CDR1 is KGHSH and CDR2 is LQKENI. The CDR3 spans 15 residues. With 4 bases removed from V and 1 base from J, the gap between germline ends came to 13 bases. In DNA form, the CDR3 reads TGTGCCAGCTCACTCGGACATGGAAAGAACACTGAAGCTTTCTTT. Its translation: CASSLGHGKNTEAFF.

V is TRBV19 and J is TRBJ1-2; 9 nucleotides align to TRBD1. Looked up from germline, CDR1 is LNHDA and CDR2 is SQIVND (reference sequence). The CDR3 loop spans 17 amino acids. Trimming cost V 5 bases and J 3 bases; bases outside gene matches: 13. This chain's CDR3 is CASSSFGQGPKDYGYTF. The CDR3 nucleotides read TGTGCCAGTAGTTCCTTTGGACAGGGGCCCAAGGACTATGGCTACACCTTC. Full variable domain (rest looked up from reference TRBV19 and TRBJ1-2): DGGITQSPKYLFRKEGQNVTLSCEQNLNHDAMYWYRQDPGQGLRLIYYSQIVNDFQKGDIAEGYSVSREKKESFPLTVTSAQKNPTAFYLCASSSFGQGPKDYGYTFGSGTRLTVV.

The V gene is TRBV5-1, the J gene TRBJ2-5; no firm D call. This CDR3 spans 13 amino acids. Trimming shortened V by 4 bases and J by 5 bases, and 12 bases separated the two germline ends. CDR1 SGHRS and CDR2 YFSETQ come from the germline V gene. This CDR3 is CASSPLARETQYF. CDR3 in DNA: TGCGCCAGCAGCCCTCTGGCGCGGGAGACCCAGTACTTC. Together with reference TRBV5-1 and TRBJ2-5, the CDR3 gives the full variable domain: KAGVTQTPRYLIKTRGQQVTLSCSPISGHRSVSWYQQTPGQGLQFLFEYFSETQRNKGNFPGRFSGRQFSNSRSEMNVSTLELGDSALYLCASSPLARETQYFGPGTRLLVL.

The chain combines TRBV5-1 with TRBJ2-3; no clear D. V was cut by 1 base and J by 0 bases, with 3 bases left in between. CDR3 length: 13 residues. Germline CDR1 is SGHRS and CDR2 is YFSETQ. The CDR3 region has the DNA TGCGCCAGCAGCTTGCCTAGCACAGATACGCAGTATTTT. Amino acids: CASSLPSTDTQYF.

The V gene is TRBV5-1, the J gene TRBJ2-2; the match to TRBD2 covers 10 bases. Germline CDR1 is SGHRS and CDR2 is YFSETQ. This CDR3 region has 16 residues. The trim removed 4 bases at V and 2 bases at J, leaving 5 bases unmatched. The CDR3 protein is CASSTGTSVNTGELFF. The DNA for the CDR3 is TGCGCCAGCAGCACTGGGACTAGCGTTAACACCGGGGAGCTGTTTTTT.

The J gene is TRBJ2-3, the V gene TRBV29-1; possible D gene TRBD1, 5 bases. Trimming took off 8 bases at V and 6 bases at J, with 12 bases between the two ends. The CDR3 is 11 residues long. Germline lookup yields CDR1 SQVTM and CDR2 ANQGSEA. DNA of the CDR3: TGCAGCCAAACAGGTTCCGATACGCAGTATTTT. Protein sequence: CSQTGSDTQYF.

This clone has a single count. The rearrangement links TRBV28 to TRBJ1-1; D gene ambiguous. The CDR3 has 12 residues. V lost 2 bases, J lost 3 bases, and 4 bases lay in between. CDR1 is MDHEN and CDR2 is SYDVKM in the germline V gene. CDR3 amino acids: CASSLIHTEAFF. The CDR3, as DNA: TGTGCCAGCAGTTTAATCCACACTGAAGCTTTCTTT.

The V gene is TRBV4-2, the J gene TRBJ1-1, with a weak D call TRBD1 (6 bases). Germline-derived CDR1 and CDR2 are LGHNA and YNFKEQ. Trimming shortened V by 1 base and J by 0 bases, and 15 bases separated the two germline ends. CDR3 length equals 17 residues. The CDR3 nucleotides read TGTGCCAGCAGCCAAGGGGAAAGGGGGAGTATGAACACTGAAGCTTTCTTT. It translates to CASSQGERGSMNTEAFF.

This clone was recorded only once. The chain couples TRBV29-1 to TRBJ2-3; TRBD2 matches 8 bases. Germline V lookup: CDR1 SQVTM, CDR2 ANQGSEA. The J segment lost 4 bases and the V segment lost 4 bases, leaving 7 bases of the junction unmatched. This CDR3 comprises 14 residues. CDR3 sequence (DNA): TGCAGCGTTGTAGCGGGGCATGTGGCAGATACGCAGTATTTT. Encoded protein: CSVVAGHVADTQYF.

The V call is TRBV28, the J call TRBJ2-5; 10 nucleotides align to TRBD1. Per germline, CDR1 MDHEN and CDR2 SYDVKM. CDR3 length equals 17 residues. Trimming removed 2 bases from V and 2 bases from J; junction bases left unmatched: 8. CDR3 DNA sequence: TGTGCCAGCAGTTTAAGGGACAGGGGATATTCTCAAGAGACCCAGTACTTC. Amino acid sequence: CASSLRDRGYSQETQYF.

V gene TRBV27 combines with J gene TRBJ2-2; 12 bases match TRBD2. This CDR3 contains 16 residues. CDR1 and CDR2 (germline): MNHEY, SMNVEV (reference sequence). The junction had 7 bases not matched to a gene; V was cut back by 3 bases and J by 8 bases. CDR3 loop: CASSFSRLAGAGELFF. As DNA, the CDR3 is TGTGCCAGCAGTTTCTCCCGACTAGCGGGAGCGGGGGAGCTGTTTTTT.